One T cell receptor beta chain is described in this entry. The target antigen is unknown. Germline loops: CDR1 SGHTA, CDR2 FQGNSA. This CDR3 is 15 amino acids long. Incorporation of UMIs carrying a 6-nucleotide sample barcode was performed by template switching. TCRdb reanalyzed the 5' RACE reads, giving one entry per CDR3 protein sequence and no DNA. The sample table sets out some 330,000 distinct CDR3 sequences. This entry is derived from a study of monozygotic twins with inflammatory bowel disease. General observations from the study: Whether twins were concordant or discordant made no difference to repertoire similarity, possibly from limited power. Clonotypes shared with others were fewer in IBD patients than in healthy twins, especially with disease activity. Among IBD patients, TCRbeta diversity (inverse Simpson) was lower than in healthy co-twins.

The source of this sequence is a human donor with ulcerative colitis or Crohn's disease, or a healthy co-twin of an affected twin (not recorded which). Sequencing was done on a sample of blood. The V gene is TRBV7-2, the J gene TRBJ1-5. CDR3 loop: CASSQIPQENQPQHF. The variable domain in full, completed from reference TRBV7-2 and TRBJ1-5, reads GAGVSQSPSNKVTEKGKDVELRCDPISGHTALYWYRQSLGQGLEFLIYFQGNSAPDKSGLPSDRFSAERTGGSVSTLTIQRTQQEDSAVYLCASSQIPQENQPQHFGDGTRLSIL.